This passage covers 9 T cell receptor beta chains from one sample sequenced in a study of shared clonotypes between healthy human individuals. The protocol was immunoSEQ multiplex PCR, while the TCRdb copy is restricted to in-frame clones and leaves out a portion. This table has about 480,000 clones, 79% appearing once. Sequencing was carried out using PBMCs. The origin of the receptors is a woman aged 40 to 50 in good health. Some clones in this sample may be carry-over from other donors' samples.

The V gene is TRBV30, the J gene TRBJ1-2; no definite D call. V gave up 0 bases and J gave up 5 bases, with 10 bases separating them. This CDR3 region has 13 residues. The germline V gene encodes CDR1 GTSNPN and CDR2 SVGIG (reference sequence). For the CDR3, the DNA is TGTGCCTGGAGTGTACGGCTCACGTATGGCTACACCTTC. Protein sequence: CAWSVRLTYGYTF. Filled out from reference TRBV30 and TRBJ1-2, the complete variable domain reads SQTIHQWPATLVQPVGSPLSLECTVEGTSNPNLYWYRQAAGRGLQLLFYSVGIGQISSEVPQNLSASRPQDRQFILSSKKLLLSDSGFYLCAWSVRLTYGYTFGSGTRLTVV.

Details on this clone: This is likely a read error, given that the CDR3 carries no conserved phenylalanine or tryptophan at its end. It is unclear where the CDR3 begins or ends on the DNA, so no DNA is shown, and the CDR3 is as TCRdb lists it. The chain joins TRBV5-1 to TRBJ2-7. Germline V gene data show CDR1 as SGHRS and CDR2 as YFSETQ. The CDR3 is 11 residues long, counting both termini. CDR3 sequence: CASPLRDGVLC.

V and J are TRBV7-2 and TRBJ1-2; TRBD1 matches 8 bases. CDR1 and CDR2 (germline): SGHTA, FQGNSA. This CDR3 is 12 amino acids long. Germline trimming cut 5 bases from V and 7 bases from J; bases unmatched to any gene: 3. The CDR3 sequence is CASSKDRVGYTF. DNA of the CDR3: TGTGCCAGCAGCAAGGACAGGGTTGGCTACACCTTC.

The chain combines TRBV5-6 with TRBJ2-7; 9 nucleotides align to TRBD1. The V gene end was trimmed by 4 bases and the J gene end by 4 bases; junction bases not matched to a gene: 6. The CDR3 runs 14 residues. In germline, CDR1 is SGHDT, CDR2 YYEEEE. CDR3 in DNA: TGTGCCAGCAGCATAGGGACAGGGCGATACGAGCAGTACTTC. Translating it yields CASSIGTGRYEQYF.

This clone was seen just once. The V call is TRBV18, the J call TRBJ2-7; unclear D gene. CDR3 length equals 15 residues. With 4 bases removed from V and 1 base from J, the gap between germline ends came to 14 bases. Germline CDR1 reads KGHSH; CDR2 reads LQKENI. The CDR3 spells CASSRSGGTSYEQYF. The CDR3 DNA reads TGTGCCAGCTCACGCTCTGGCGGTACATCCTACGAGCAGTACTTC.

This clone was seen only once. The CDR3 loop reads CASSLWGADTQYF. The CDR3 DNA sequence: TGTGCCAGCAGTTTATGGGGCGCAGATACGCAGTATTTT. The rearrangement links TRBV27 to TRBJ2-3; D is perhaps TRBD1 (5 bases). V shed 1 base and J shed 4 bases, with 6 bases lying between them. The CDR3 has 13 amino acids. CDR1 is MNHEY and CDR2 is SMNVEV in the germline V gene (reference sequence).

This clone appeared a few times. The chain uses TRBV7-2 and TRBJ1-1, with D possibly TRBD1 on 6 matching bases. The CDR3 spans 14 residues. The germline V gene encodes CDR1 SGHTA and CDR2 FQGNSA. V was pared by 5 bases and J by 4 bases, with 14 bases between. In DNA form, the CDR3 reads TGTGCCAGCAGCCCGAGGGGGGGGAGCACTGAAGCTTTCTTT. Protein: CASSPRGGSTEAFF.

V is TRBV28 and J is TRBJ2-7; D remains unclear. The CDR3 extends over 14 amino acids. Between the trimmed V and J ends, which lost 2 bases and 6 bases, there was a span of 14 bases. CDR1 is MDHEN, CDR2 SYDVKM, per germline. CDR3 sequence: CASSLPVMAGEQYF. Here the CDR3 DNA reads TGTGCCAGCAGTTTACCCGTCATGGCAGGCGAGCAGTACTTC.

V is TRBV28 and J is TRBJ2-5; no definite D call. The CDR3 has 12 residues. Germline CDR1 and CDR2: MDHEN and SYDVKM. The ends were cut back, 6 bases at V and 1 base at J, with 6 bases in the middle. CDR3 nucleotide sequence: TGTGCCAGCAGGGGCACCCAAGAGACCCAGTACTTC. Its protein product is CASRGTQETQYF.